The following is a T cell receptor beta chain sequence with its context. The antigen is unknown. V lost 1 base and J 0 bases, leaving 7 bases between the germline ends. Germline loops: CDR1 MDHEN, CDR2 SYDVKM. The CDR3 length is 14 residues. The data stem from a study of T cell responses to AZD1222 COVID-19 vaccine. TCRdb's table, derived via immunoSEQ multiplex PCR, lists solely in-frame clones and lacks some. The repertoire holds around 200,000 clones, with 90% to 95% as singletons. Whole-study results and caveats: At baseline, just a handful of AZD1222 recipients tested seropositive. The donor group comprised mostly white British people and more females; the analysis possibly underestimated clonal diversity. Along spike, vaccine-associated CD4 TCRs were found throughout, with dominance at 160-218 and 743-854.

The chain has TRBV28 and TRBJ2-7; D is ambiguous. The sample consisted of peripheral blood, taken 28 days after the second AZD1222 dose. This sequence was found in an adult who received the AZD1222 COVID-19 vaccine. The CDR3 DNA follows: TGTGCCAGCAGTTTATCGTTTGGCTCCTACGAGCAGTACTTC. This sequence encodes CASSLSFGSYEQYF.